This T cell receptor (beta chain) is from a study of blood T cell repertoires in COVID-19. About the study: Acute and convalescent COVID-19 specimens originated in the United States, Italy and Spain.

Germline-derived CDR1 and CDR2 are SGHAT and FQNNGV. The CDR3 has 12 residues. Trimming stripped 3 bases from V and 11 bases from J, with 14 bases between. Profiling relied on immunoSEQ multiplex PCR, and the TCRdb table lists in-frame clones only, not all of them. The sample consists of fewer than 60,000 clones, approximately 82% of them appearing once. The specimen sequenced was peripheral blood. The TCR originated in a man in his fifties or sixties with acute or convalescent COVID-19. The rearrangement links TRBV11-2 to TRBJ2-7; no clear D gene. CDR3 protein: CASSFLGGSEYF. CDR3 sequence (DNA): TGTGCCAGCAGCTTTCTCGGCGGCTCGGAGTACTTC.